One and the same sample provided the 24 T cell receptor beta chains below, sequenced in a study of T-cell reconstitution after alpha-beta-depleted transplantation in children listed by TCRdb under 2016. What the research found in general, with its limitations: Apparently early alphabetaT-cell count recovery about two months after transplant reportedly relied on only several hundred rapidly expanded clones derived from non-depleted graft cells.

In the paper's terms, the time point label means: day 60 (about 2 months) after transplantation. Reading the label with the study, this specimen's treatment or condition is: allogeneic hematopoietic cell transplantation with graft depleted of TCRalphabeta T cells and CD19 B cells. Receptor libraries were prepared by PCR. Sequencing instrument: Illumina HiSeq 2500. TCR library preparation used molecular barcoding, with unique molecular identifiers applied to normalize quantification of the TCRbeta repertoire. TCRdb's own reprocessing of the public reads used fastp at Q25 and MiXCR and kept productive beta chains. Every entry covers one CDR3 protein and lists the most common genes and DNA from its rows. In all, the sample holds roughly 30,000 distinct CDR3 sequences, and 5% to 7% of those were seen once. Of the sample, roughly 30% falls within the top ten clones. Antigen specificity for these receptors is unknown.

Sequencing was performed on peripheral blood, taken 60 days after TCRalphabeta/CD19-depleted stem cell transplant. These receptor sequences come from a child under three years old who had a stem cell transplant for acute myeloid leukemia, so the T cells may come from the graft donor.

This clonotype has ten or more counts. The V gene is TRBV28, the J gene TRBJ1-5, with unresolved D. This CDR3 comprises 14 residues. V lost 3 bases and J 2 bases, leaving 8 bases between the germline ends. Per germline, CDR1 MDHEN and CDR2 SYDVKM. As DNA, the CDR3 is TGTGCCAGCAGTTTGAGGGTACGCAATCAGCCCCAGCATTTT. This encodes CASSLRVRNQPQHF.

This clonotype was seen repeatedly, ten times or more. The rearrangement joins TRBV7-9 to TRBJ2-4; D is uncertain. The V gene's germline CDR1 is SEHNR and CDR2 FQNEAQ (reference sequence). V was trimmed by 5 bases and J by 13 bases, leaving 12 bases between them. This CDR3 has 11 amino acids. The CDR3 nucleotides are TGTGCCAGCAGCCCGAGTAGGGTCCAGTACTTC. Translation: CASSPSRVQYF.

This clonotype was counted at least ten times. The rearrangement links TRBV5-1 to TRBJ2-3, with D possibly matching TRBD2 (6 bases). The CDR3 consists of 15 residues. Germline V gene lookup returns CDR1 SGHRS and CDR2 YFSETQ. V shed 0 bases and J shed 3 bases, with 11 bases lying between them. The CDR3 coding sequence is TGCGCCAGCAGCTTGGAGGTCGGAGGGACAGATACGCAGTATTTT. This codes for CASSLEVGGTDTQYF.

This clonotype was seen at least ten times. The J gene is TRBJ2-7, the V gene TRBV7-2; D unresolved. Germline CDR1 and CDR2: SGHTA and FQGNSA. Trimming took 2 bases from V and 0 from J, leaving 8 bases between them. This CDR3 region has 14 residues. The CDR3 DNA reads TGTGCCAGCAGCTTAAGTGTAGCCTCCTACGAGCAGTACTTC. Residues: CASSLSVASYEQYF.

This clonotype was detected many times. The chain uses TRBV9 and TRBJ2-7, with 7 bases aligning to TRBD1. Per germline, CDR1 SGDLS and CDR2 YYNGEE. With 2 bases clipped from V and 3 bases from J, the junction kept 11 bases outside the gene matches. CDR3 length: 16 amino acids. The CDR3 spells CASSVGLGQRIYEQYF. DNA for the CDR3: TGTGCCAGCAGCGTGGGCCTGGGACAGCGGATCTACGAGCAGTACTTC.

This clonotype was seen many times. The gene calls are TRBV4-3 and TRBJ2-1; TRBD2 agrees at 9 bases. Unmatched junction bases numbered 9, after V lost 1 base and J lost 8 bases. Germline V gene sequence: CDR1 LGHNA, CDR2 YSLEER. This CDR3 has 16 residues. CDR3 coding DNA: TGCGCCAGCAGCCAAGGGGTCTTAGCGGGAGTATATGAGCAGTTCTTC. Residues: CASSQGVLAGVYEQFF.

In this sample, this clonotype turned up many times. The V and J genes are TRBV4-3 and TRBJ2-7, with 9 bases lining up with TRBD2. The V and J ends lost 2 bases and 6 bases, in that order; junction bases with no gene match: 20. The CDR3 spans 19 residues. CDR1 and CDR2 (germline): LGHNA, YSLEER. CDR3 in DNA: TGCGCCAGCAGCCAAAAGGGGGGGGAAAGTTTAGCGGGAGACGGCGAGCAGTACTTC. Protein product: CASSQKGGESLAGDGEQYF.

This clonotype was seen many times. The chain carries TRBV6-2 or TRBV6-3 and TRBJ2-5; TRBD1 might be the D (5 bases). The length of the CDR3 is 13 residues. V was clipped by 6 bases and J by 1 base, with 9 bases between them. Germline assignment: CDR1 MNHEY and CDR2 SVGEGT. The CDR3 sequence is CASRSDIQETQYF. CDR3 DNA sequence: TGTGCCAGCAGGTCGGACATCCAAGAGACCCAGTACTTC.

This clonotype has a count of ten or more. V gene TRBV30 combines with J gene TRBJ1-5; no firm D call. CDR3 length: 12 residues. Germline loops: CDR1 GTSNPN, CDR2 SVGIG (reference sequence). V gave up 2 bases and J gave up 4 bases, with 6 bases separating them. The CDR3 sequence is CAWSPGNQPQHF. For the CDR3, the DNA is TGTGCCTGGAGTCCAGGTAATCAGCCCCAGCATTTT.

This clonotype was seen only a few times. The chain has TRBV11-3 and TRBJ1-5; 9 nucleotides agree with TRBD1. J lost 7 bases, V lost 3 bases, and 13 bases had no gene match. There are 17 residues in the CDR3. Looked up from germline, CDR1 is SGHNT and CDR2 is YENEEA. CDR3 DNA: TGTGCCAGCAGCTTTGTAGGGGGGGGGACAGGGAACCAGCCCCAGCATTTT. Encoded protein: CASSFVGGGTGNQPQHF.

This clonotype was seen repeatedly, ten times or more. The chain links TRBV4-3 to TRBJ2-1; D perhaps matches TRBD2 (5 bases). Germline CDR1 LGHNA, CDR2 YSLEER. CDR3 length: 19 amino acids. With 0 bases removed from V and 0 bases from J, the gap between germline ends came to 18 bases. The CDR3 spells CASSQDLWERPASYNEQFF. The CDR3 nucleotides are TGCGCCAGCAGCCAAGATCTCTGGGAGCGACCGGCCTCCTACAATGAGCAGTTCTTC.

This clonotype showed up many times. The chain carries TRBV6-2 or TRBV6-3 and TRBJ2-5, with D maybe TRBD2 (5 bases). V lost 7 bases, J lost 2 bases, and 14 bases lay in between. Germline CDR1 and CDR2: MNHEY and SVGEGT. This CDR3 region has 14 residues. The CDR3 here is CASNRDKRQETQYF. CDR3 nucleotides: TGTGCCAGCAACCGAGATAAGCGGCAAGAGACCCAGTACTTC.

This clonotype was seen repeatedly, ten times or more. The chain couples TRBV20-1 to TRBJ2-5, with 8 bases fitting TRBD2. This CDR3 contains 13 residues. The V gene's germline CDR1 is DFQATT and CDR2 SNEGSKA (reference sequence). V trimming: 6 bases; J trimming: 5 bases; junction bases outside the gene matches: 8. The CDR3 nucleotides read TGCAGTGCCACGGGACTAGAATTGGAGACCCAGTACTTC. Protein product: CSATGLELETQYF.

The sample holds a few counts of this clonotype. The V call is TRBV5-6, the J call TRBJ2-1, with D hard to call. The CDR3 sequence is 12 residues long. V was shortened by 0 bases and J by 12 bases, with 10 bases between the two germline ends. In germline, CDR1 is SGHDT, CDR2 YYEEEE. Written as DNA, the CDR3 is TGTGCCAGCAGCTTGGGACCGGCCACGCAGTTCTTC. Amino acid sequence: CASSLGPATQFF.

This clonotype was counted between two and nine times. The CDR3 region has the DNA TGTGCCAGCGGGCGGGTTCCAGCCCCAGATACGCAGTATTTT. The encoded protein is CASGRVPAPDTQYF. The chain employs TRBV6-2 or TRBV6-3 and TRBJ2-3; D perhaps matches TRBD2 (5 bases). CDR3 length: 14 residues. CDR1 and CDR2 (germline): MNHEY, SVGEGT. V shed 8 bases and J shed 4 bases, with 16 bases lying between them.

This clonotype was found a few times. This chain joins TRBV29-1 and TRBJ2-3; tentatively, D is TRBD1 (6 bases). The CDR3 consists of 11 residues. V dropped 3 bases and J dropped 6 bases, with 7 bases sitting between them. The germline V gene encodes CDR1 SQVTM and CDR2 ANQGSEA. The CDR3 protein is CSVDRGDTQYF. In DNA, the CDR3 is TGCAGCGTTGACAGGGGTGATACGCAGTATTTT.

A few counts support this clonotype. The chain employs TRBV11-2 and TRBJ2-7; TRBD2 matches at 7 bases. V was clipped by 4 bases and J by 3 bases; unmatched bases: 21. CDR3 length equals 19 residues. The germline CDR1 and CDR2 sequences are SGHAT and FQNNGV. The DNA of the CDR3 is TGTGCCAGCAGCTCCAGTCTCCAACAAGCGGGATATTTGTTCTACGAGCAGTACTTC. Encoded protein: CASSSSLQQAGYLFYEQYF. Full variable domain (missing parts from reference TRBV11-2 and TRBJ2-7): EAGVAQSPRYKIIEKRQSVAFWCNPISGHATLYWYQQILGQGPKLLIQFQNNGVVDDSQLPKDRFSAERLKGVDSTLKIQPAKLEDSAVYLCASSSSLQQAGYLFYEQYFGPGTRLTVT.

Only a few counts were recorded for this clonotype. The V and J genes are TRBV2 and TRBJ1-1, with D tentatively TRBD1 (5 bases). Germline V gene sequence: CDR1 SNHLY, CDR2 FYNNEI. The CDR3 length is 10 residues. Trimming removed 8 bases at V and 6 bases at J, with 7 bases between. The DNA for the CDR3 is TGTGCCAGCGGGGGAGCTGAAGCTTTCTTT. As protein: CASGGAEAFF.

In this sample, this clonotype turned up many times. The chain links TRBV9 to TRBJ1-3; the D gene is possibly TRBD1 (5 bases). Germline CDR1 is SGDLS and CDR2 is YYNGEE. V lost 2 bases and J lost 0, with 15 bases in between. The CDR3 has 17 residues. In DNA form, the CDR3 reads TGTGCCAGCAGCGTTTCGGACATAGTATACTCTGGAAACACCATATATTTT. It encodes CASSVSDIVYSGNTIYF.

This clonotype was seen at least ten times. The rearrangement links TRBV7-9 to TRBJ1-5; D gene ambiguous. Per germline, CDR1 SEHNR and CDR2 FQNEAQ (reference sequence). The CDR3 length is 16 residues. The V end was cut by 3 bases, the J end by 4 bases, with 16 bases between. CDR3 sequence: CASSLVGRAPNQPQHF. The CDR3 DNA sequence: TGTGCCAGCAGCTTGGTGGGGAGGGCGCCAAATCAGCCCCAGCATTTT.

This clonotype was recorded many times. The gene calls are TRBV5-1 and TRBJ2-5; 7 bases map to TRBD1. Germline-derived CDR1 and CDR2 are SGHRS and YFSETQ. Losses at the gene ends were 4 bases for V and 0 bases for J; bases not matched to a gene: 3. This CDR3 has 14 residues. Here the CDR3 DNA reads TGCGCCAGCAGCCTACAGGGGAACCAAGAGACCCAGTACTTC. This codes for CASSLQGNQETQYF.

At least ten counts were recorded for this clonotype. The chain recombines TRBV10-3 with TRBJ2-3; 10 bases are shared with TRBD1. Unmatched junction bases numbered 16, after V lost 4 bases and J lost 6 bases. The CDR3 runs 18 residues. The V gene's germline CDR1 is ENHRY and CDR2 SYGVKD. CDR3 sequence (DNA): TGTGCCATCAGTGCTGGACAGGGGGTCCTCAATTATTATGATACGCAGTATTTT. It specifies CAISAGQGVLNYYDTQYF.

In this sample, this clonotype turned up many times. This rearrangement joins TRBV18 to TRBJ2-1, with TRBD2 identical over 8 bases. In germline, CDR1 is KGHSH, CDR2 LQKENI. The CDR3 length is 14 residues. Trimming removed 3 bases from V and 5 bases from J; junction bases left unmatched: 3. CDR3: CASSPDGRDNEQFF. The CDR3 nucleotides are TGTGCCAGCTCACCCGACGGGAGGGACAATGAGCAGTTCTTC.

This CDR3 reads CAWSDGLAGAYEQYF. The CDR3 coding sequence is TGTGCCTGGAGTGACGGACTAGCGGGAGCCTACGAGCAGTACTTC. This chain uses TRBV30 with TRBJ2-7, with 13 positions matching TRBD2. Germline V gene sequence: CDR1 GTSNPN, CDR2 SVGIG (reference sequence). The CDR3 length is 15 residues. V lost 1 base, J lost 2 bases, and 2 bases stayed unmatched.